The 13 T cell receptor beta chains below come from one sample, sequenced in a study of read filtering for tumor transcriptome and immune sequencing. The library was built from 400 ng RNA with molecular barcoded adaptors for alpha/delta and beta/gamma chains. TCRdb reprocessed the reads with MiXCR, giving one entry per CDR3 protein. This table has around 65,000 distinct CDR3 sequences, about 19% appearing once. The source material was a population of CD138-negative cells sorted from bone marrow. The receptors originated from a donor aged 40 or over with multiple myeloma.

To note about this clonotype: Here the CDR3 omits its conserved ending phenylalanine or tryptophan, so a read error is the likely source. The rearrangement uses TRBV12-3 or TRBV12-4 and TRBJ1-1, with D tentatively TRBD1 (6 bases). The CDR3 contains 13 residues. The germline V and J ends were trimmed by 4 bases and 4 bases, with 10 bases remaining between them. The CDR3 DNA sequence: TGTGCCAGCAGTTACTGGGGGCGCACTGAAGCTTTCTCT. This gives the protein CASSYWGRTEAFS.

This clonotype was recorded many times. CDR3 DNA sequence: TGTGCCAGCAGTTCCGGCCCTACAGGGAACACTGAAGCTTTCTTT. Its protein product is CASSSGPTGNTEAFF. The V gene is TRBV6-6, the J gene TRBJ1-1; D might be TRBD1 (5 bases). V was trimmed by 4 bases and J by 1 base, leaving 13 bases between them. CDR1 is MNHNY and CDR2 is SVGAGI in the germline V gene (reference sequence). The CDR3 has 15 amino acids.

This clonotype occurred many times. This chain joins TRBV24-1 and TRBJ2-1, with TRBD2 matching 11 bases. The trim removed 3 bases at V and 8 bases at J, leaving 14 bases unmatched. Germline V lookup: CDR1 KGHDR, CDR2 SFDVKD. The CDR3 totals 18 residues. The CDR3 is CATSDPKISGGALYEQFF. CDR3 nucleotides: TGTGCCACCAGTGATCCGAAAATTAGCGGGGGGGCCCTCTATGAGCAGTTCTTC.

This clonotype has at least ten counts. The chain carries TRBV11-1 and TRBJ2-1; 9 bases agree with TRBD2. CDR3 length: 15 amino acids. The ends lost 3 bases at V and 8 bases at J; junction bases unmatched: 8. Germline assignment: CDR1 SGHAT and CDR2 FQDESV (reference sequence). CDR3 in amino acids: CASSLEAGGYDEQFF. The CDR3 region has the DNA TGTGCCAGCAGCTTGGAGGCGGGGGGGTACGATGAGCAGTTCTTC.

Many counts were recorded for this clonotype. J is TRBJ2-7 and V is TRBV4-1; the match to TRBD1 covers 10 bases. CDR1 and CDR2 (germline): MGHRA, YSYEKL. The ends lost 2 bases at V and 2 bases at J; junction bases unmatched: 15. This CDR3 spans 19 amino acids. The CDR3 nucleotides are TGCGCCAGCAGCCAACTTCCGGGACAGGGGCCAGCTAGGGCCTACGAGCAGTACTTC. The encoded protein is CASSQLPGQGPARAYEQYF.

About this clonotype itself: A much larger clone is a single base away; this may be a read error. J is TRBJ2-5 and V is TRBV27, with a weak D call TRBD1 (8 bases). V shed 4 bases and J shed 6 bases, with 15 bases lying between them. This CDR3 has 14 residues. The germline CDR1 and CDR2 sequences are MNHEY and SMNVEV (reference sequence). The CDR3 DNA sequence: TGTGCCAGCAGTTACACAGGGGGGGGAAAGACCCAGTACTTC. This gives the protein CASSYTGGGKTQYF.

A note on this clonotype: Germline is not matched at one junction end, which may reflect a read error. V gene TRBV20-1 combines with J gene TRBJ2-1; weak D call: TRBD2 (5 bases). The CDR3 is 14 residues long. Per germline, CDR1 DFQATT and CDR2 SNEGSKA (reference sequence). CDR3: CSTSRRGFYNGQFF. The CDR3 DNA is TGCAGTACTAGTCGTCGGGGTTTCTACAATGGGCAGTTCTTC.

This clonotype was seen only a few times. The gene calls are TRBV6-2 or TRBV6-3 and TRBJ2-6; D is ambiguous. Germline V gene sequence: CDR1 MNHEY, CDR2 SVGEGT. This CDR3 is 13 amino acids long. With 6 bases removed from V and 4 bases from J, the gap between germline ends came to 7 bases. The CDR3 here is CASRDPGANVLTF. CDR3 nucleotides: TGTGCCAGCAGAGATCCCGGGGCCAACGTCCTGACTTTC.

The V call is TRBV9, the J call TRBJ1-5; 7 positions match TRBD1. The germline V gene has CDR1 SGDLS and CDR2 YYNGEE. CDR3 length: 15 amino acids. The V gene end was trimmed by 1 base and the J gene end by 6 bases; junction bases not matched to a gene: 7. The CDR3 nucleotides are TGTGCCAGCAGCGTATCGGCAGGGGGTTCTCAGCCCCAGCATTTT. Amino acid sequence: CASSVSAGGSQPQHF.

The table lists this clonotype with many counts. The chain employs TRBV19 and TRBJ2-4, with 7 bases aligning to TRBD1. From germline, CDR1 is LNHDA and CDR2 SQIVND (reference sequence). The V gene end was trimmed by 5 bases and the J gene end by 0 bases; junction bases not matched to a gene: 7. CDR3 length: 16 amino acids. The CDR3 protein is CASSVRQGIAKNIQYF. The CDR3 DNA is TGTGCCAGTAGTGTTAGACAGGGAATAGCCAAAAACATTCAGTACTTC.

This clonotype was seen ten or more times. The V call is TRBV20-1, the J call TRBJ2-3; D is possibly TRBD2 (5 bases). The ends were cut back, 1 base at V and 4 bases at J, with 18 bases in the middle. The CDR3 extends over 16 amino acids. Germline-derived CDR1 and CDR2 are DFQATT and SNEGSKA (reference sequence). This CDR3 is CSARAPPGLRADTQYF. CDR3 sequence (DNA): TGCAGTGCTAGAGCCCCACCAGGACTGCGGGCAGATACGCAGTATTTT.

As concerns this clonotype: A much larger clonotype is one base distant, so this may be a read error. The chain is built from TRBV7-9 and TRBJ2-7; D not certain. CDR3 length: 12 amino acids. Germline V gives CDR1 SEHNR, CDR2 FQNEAQ (reference sequence). CDR3 nucleotide sequence: TGTGCCATCAGCTTAGAAACAGTTGAGCAGTACTTC. Translated: CAISLETVEQYF.

This clonotype was observed many times. CDR3 sequence (DNA): TGTGCCATCACCTTCGGAGTCAATGGTCCCTACGAGCAGTACTTC. This codes for CAITFGVNGPYEQYF. The chain recombines TRBV10-3 with TRBJ2-7; D is unclear. This CDR3 has 15 residues. Trimming stripped 7 bases from V and 2 bases from J, with 18 bases between. Germline V gene sequence: CDR1 ENHRY, CDR2 SYGVKD.